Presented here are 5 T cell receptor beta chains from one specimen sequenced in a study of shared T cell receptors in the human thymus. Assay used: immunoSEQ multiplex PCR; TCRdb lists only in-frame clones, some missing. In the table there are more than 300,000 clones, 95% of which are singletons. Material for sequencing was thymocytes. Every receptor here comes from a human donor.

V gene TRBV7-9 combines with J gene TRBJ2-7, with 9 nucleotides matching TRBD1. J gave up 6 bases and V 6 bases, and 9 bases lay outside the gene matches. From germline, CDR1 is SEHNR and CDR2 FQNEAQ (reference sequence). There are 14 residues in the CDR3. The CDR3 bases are TGTGCCAGCAGTCAACAGGGGGCGACGACCGAGCAGTACTTC. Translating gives CASSQQGATTEQYF.

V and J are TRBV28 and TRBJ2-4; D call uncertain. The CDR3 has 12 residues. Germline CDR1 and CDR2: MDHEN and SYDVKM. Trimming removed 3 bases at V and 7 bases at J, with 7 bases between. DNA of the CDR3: TGTGCCAGCAGTTTCTTGCGGAACATTCAGTACTTC. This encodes CASSFLRNIQYF.

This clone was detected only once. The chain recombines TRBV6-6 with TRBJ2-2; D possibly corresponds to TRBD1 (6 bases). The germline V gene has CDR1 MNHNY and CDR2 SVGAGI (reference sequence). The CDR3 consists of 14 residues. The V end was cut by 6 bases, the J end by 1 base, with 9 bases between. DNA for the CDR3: TGTGCCAGCAGCAGGGGACAGAACACCGGGGAGCTGTTTTTT. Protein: CASSRGQNTGELFF.

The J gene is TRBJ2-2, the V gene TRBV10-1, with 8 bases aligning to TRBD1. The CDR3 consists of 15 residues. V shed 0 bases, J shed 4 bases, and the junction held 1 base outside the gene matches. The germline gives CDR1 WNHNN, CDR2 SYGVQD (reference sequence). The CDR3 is CASSESGQGTGELFF. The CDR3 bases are TGCGCCAGCAGTGAGTCCGGACAGGGCACCGGGGAGCTGTTTTTT.

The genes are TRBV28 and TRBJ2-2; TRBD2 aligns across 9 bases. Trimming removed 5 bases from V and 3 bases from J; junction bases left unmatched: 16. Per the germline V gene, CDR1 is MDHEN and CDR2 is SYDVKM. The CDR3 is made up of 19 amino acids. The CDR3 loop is CASSTLSCGRARDTGELFF. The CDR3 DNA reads TGTGCCAGCAGTACCTTGTCTTGCGGGAGGGCCCGGGACACCGGGGAGCTGTTTTTT.